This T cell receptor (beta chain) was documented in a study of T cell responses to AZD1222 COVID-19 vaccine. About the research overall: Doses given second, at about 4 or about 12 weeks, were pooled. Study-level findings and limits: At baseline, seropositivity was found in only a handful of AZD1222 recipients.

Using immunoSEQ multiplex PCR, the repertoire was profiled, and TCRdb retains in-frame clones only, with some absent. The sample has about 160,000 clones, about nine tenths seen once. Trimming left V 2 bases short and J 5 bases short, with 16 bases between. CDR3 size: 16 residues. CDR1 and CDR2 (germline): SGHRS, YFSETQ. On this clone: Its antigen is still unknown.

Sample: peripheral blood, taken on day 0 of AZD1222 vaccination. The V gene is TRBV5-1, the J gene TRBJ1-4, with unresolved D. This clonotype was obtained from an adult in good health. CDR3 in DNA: TGCGCCAGCAGCTTAGATACGTTAAGTACCAATGAAAAACTGTTTTTT. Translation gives CASSLDTLSTNEKLFF.